This T cell receptor beta chain was identified during a study of T cells in localized non-small cell lung cancer. Study observations and caveats: Heterogeneity cannot be ruled out, as sequencing used one tumor region only.

With regard to this clone: What it binds is unknown.

This CDR3 spans 16 amino acids. Germline CDR1 and CDR2: SGDLS and YYNGEE. V lost 1 base and J lost 9; bases outside the gene matches: 13. The protocol was immunoSEQ multiplex PCR, while the TCRdb copy is restricted to in-frame clones and leaves out a portion. The table records 15,000 or so clones, more than 70% of them present only once. This TCR derives from a male donor at least 60 years old with stage III lung adenocarcinoma. Sequenced material: peripheral blood, taken before any cancer treatment. The J gene is TRBJ1-3, the V gene TRBV9; 7 bases match TRBD1. The CDR3 DNA reads as TGTGCCAGCAGCGTAAAGACAGGGATCACGGGCGGCACCATATATTTT. Amino acids: CASSVKTGITGGTIYF.